This T cell receptor (beta chain) was identified in a study of T-cell reconstitution after alpha-beta-depleted transplantation in children. Molecular barcoding with unique molecular identifiers was used for the TCRbeta library. TCRdb reanalysed the PCR reads using MiXCR and keeps one entry per CDR3 protein. Among around 370,000 distinct CDR3 sequences, about a tenth were seen once, and the ten largest hold about 2.3%. The sequence was collected from a human donor who donated a stem cell graft to a child with acute lymphoblastic leukemia. The sample here was PBMCs from the stem cell graft donor, taken from the stem cell graft.

CDR3 amino acids: CASEAVETGYEQYF. DNA for the CDR3: TGTGCCAGCGAGGCGGTCGAGACGGGCTACGAGCAGTACTTC. The genes are TRBV28 and TRBJ2-7; D is undetermined. Germline lookup yields CDR1 MDHEN and CDR2 SYDVKM. This CDR3 has 14 amino acids. V lost 8 bases to trimming and J lost 3 bases, with 17 bases between them.